The 3 T cell receptor beta chains below all came from one sample that was sequenced in a study of shared clonotypes between healthy human individuals. CD45RO negativity and positive selection for CCR7 defined naive CD8 cells, a population that excluded terminally differentiated effector memory CD45RA+ cells. Only in-frame clones appear in the TCRdb table, and some are missing; sequencing was by immunoSEQ multiplex PCR. This sample has 800,000 or so clones; around 96% occur once, and the top ten carry 0.2% to 0.25%. The sequenced sample was naive CD8+ T cells sorted from blood. The source of these receptors is a man under 40 in good health.

With regard to this clone: Other DNA sequences in this specimen translate into the identical CDR3. The genes are TRBV7-9 and TRBJ1-5, with D unclear. Germline V gene data show CDR1 as SEHNR and CDR2 as FQNEAQ (reference sequence). CDR3 length equals 13 residues. V lost 5 bases, J lost 4 bases, and 9 bases lay in between. In DNA form, the CDR3 reads TGTGCCAGCAGCCTGGGTTATAATCAGCCCCAGCATTTT. It encodes CASSLGYNQPQHF.

This chain connects TRBV5-5 to TRBJ2-7; 7 bases are shared with TRBD2. V lost 0 bases, J lost 3 bases, and 9 bases stayed unmatched. Germline CDR1 reads SGHKS; CDR2 reads YYEKEE (reference sequence). The CDR3 is 16 residues long. CDR3 DNA sequence: TGTGCCAGCAGCTTGGCGGGAGGCCCCAACTACTACGAGCAGTACTTC. Translation: CASSLAGGPNYYEQYF.

The J gene is TRBJ2-1, the V gene TRBV6-6; 11 bases are a match to TRBD1. CDR1 and CDR2 (germline): MNHNY, SVGAGI (reference sequence). V dropped 5 bases and J dropped 7; count of bases not matched to a gene: 1. This CDR3 comprises 13 residues. The CDR3 coding sequence is TGTGCCAGCAGTAGGGACAGGGGGAATGAGCAGTTCTTC. This encodes CASSRDRGNEQFF.